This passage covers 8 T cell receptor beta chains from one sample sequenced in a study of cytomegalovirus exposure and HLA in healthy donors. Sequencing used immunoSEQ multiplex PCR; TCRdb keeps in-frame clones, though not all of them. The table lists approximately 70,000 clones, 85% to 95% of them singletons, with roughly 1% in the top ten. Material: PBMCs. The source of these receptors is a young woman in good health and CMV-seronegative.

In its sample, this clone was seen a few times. The CDR3 DNA is TGCGCCAGCAGCTTCCGGACAGGTGGTTCCTACAATGAGCAGTTCTTC. Protein: CASSFRTGGSYNEQFF. The chain joins TRBV5-1 to TRBJ2-1; 7 bases agree with TRBD1. Germline V gives CDR1 SGHRS, CDR2 YFSETQ. V shed 2 bases, J shed 1 base, and the junction held 6 bases outside the gene matches. This CDR3 region has 16 residues. Complete variable domain (other parts from reference TRBV5-1 and TRBJ2-1): KAGVTQTPRYLIKTRGQQVTLSCSPISGHRSVSWYQQTPGQGLQFLFEYFSETQRNKGNFPGRFSGRQFSNSRSEMNVSTLELGDSALYLCASSFRTGGSYNEQFFGPGTRLTVL.

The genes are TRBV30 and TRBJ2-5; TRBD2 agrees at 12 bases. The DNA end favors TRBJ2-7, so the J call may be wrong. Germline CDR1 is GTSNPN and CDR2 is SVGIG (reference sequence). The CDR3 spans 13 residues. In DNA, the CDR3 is TGTGCCTGGAGTCCGACTAGCGGGAGCGAGCAGTACTTC. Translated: CAWSPTSGSEQYF.

Here the CDR3 reads CASSLVDRTGQFF. In nucleotides, the CDR3 is TGTGCCAGCAGCTTAGTTGATCGGACTGGGCAGTTCTTC. V gene TRBV7-8 combines with J gene TRBJ2-1, with D maybe TRBD2 (5 bases). In germline, CDR1 is SGHVS, CDR2 FQNEAQ. This CDR3 comprises 13 residues. With 1 base removed from V and 12 bases from J, the gap between germline ends came to 13 bases.

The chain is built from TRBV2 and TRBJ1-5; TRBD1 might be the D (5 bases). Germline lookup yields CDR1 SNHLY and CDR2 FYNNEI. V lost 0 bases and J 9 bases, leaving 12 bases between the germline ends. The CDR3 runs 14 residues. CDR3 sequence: CASSEAGPRGPQHF. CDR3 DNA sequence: TGTGCCAGCAGTGAAGCGGGGCCCCGCGGGCCCCAGCATTTT.

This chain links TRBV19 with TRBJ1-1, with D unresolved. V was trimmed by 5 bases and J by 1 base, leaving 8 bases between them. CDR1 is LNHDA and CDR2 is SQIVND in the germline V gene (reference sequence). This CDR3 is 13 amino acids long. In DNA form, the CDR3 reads TGTGCCAGTAGTTTCGTTAAGAACACTGAAGCTTTCTTT. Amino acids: CASSFVKNTEAFF.

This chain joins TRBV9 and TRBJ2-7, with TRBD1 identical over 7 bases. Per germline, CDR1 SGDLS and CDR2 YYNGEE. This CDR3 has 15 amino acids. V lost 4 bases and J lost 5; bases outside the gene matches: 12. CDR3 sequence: CASSSTGSPGNEQYF. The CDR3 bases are TGTGCCAGCAGCTCGACAGGGTCCCCGGGTAACGAGCAGTACTTC.

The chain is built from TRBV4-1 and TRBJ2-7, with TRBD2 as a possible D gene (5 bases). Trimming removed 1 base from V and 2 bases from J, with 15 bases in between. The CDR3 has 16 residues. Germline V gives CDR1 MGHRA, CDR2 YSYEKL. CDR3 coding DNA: TGCGCCAGCAGCCAAGGTGTCGGGGTGTGGCCCTACGAGCAGTACTTC. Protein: CASSQGVGVWPYEQYF.

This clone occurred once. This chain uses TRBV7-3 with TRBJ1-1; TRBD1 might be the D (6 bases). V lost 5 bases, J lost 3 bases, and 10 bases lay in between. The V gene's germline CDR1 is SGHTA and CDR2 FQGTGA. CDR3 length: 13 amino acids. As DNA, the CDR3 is TGTGCCAGCAGCGAACAGGGTGACACTGAAGCTTTCTTT. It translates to CASSEQGDTEAFF.